This TCR beta chain was captured by sequencing in a study of beta chain features in type 1 diabetes. Whole-study context: The number of sorted cells examined across all samples was around 98 million.

By way of CD45RO/CCR7/CD25/CD127/CD95/CD27, the CD4+ regulatory, stem cell-like memory, central memory and naive cells were sorted. Broader study findings: Any HLA effect on TCRB rearrangement was left unresolved by small sub-analyses. Highly expressing activated T cells could be over-counted with a cDNA template.

Sequenced material consisted of expressed TCRB transcripts (all of the isolated RNA was reverse transcribed). Sequencing used immunoSEQ multiplex PCR; TCRdb keeps in-frame clones, though not all of them. The sample yields nearly 250,000 clones, approximately 14% seen once. Remarks on this clone: Its antigen remains unknown.

Sequencing input: naive CD4+ T cells from blood. The receptor was isolated from a middle-aged woman in good health.

CDR3 sequence (DNA): TGCGCCAGCAGCTCCGGCACGGGAACCGGGGAGCTGTTTTTT. Translation: CASSSGTGTGELFF. The chain uses TRBV5-1 and TRBJ2-2, with a possible D match to TRBD2 (5 bases). The CDR3 spans 14 residues. With 3 bases removed from V and 5 bases from J, the gap between germline ends came to 11 bases. The germline V gene has CDR1 SGHRS and CDR2 YFSETQ.